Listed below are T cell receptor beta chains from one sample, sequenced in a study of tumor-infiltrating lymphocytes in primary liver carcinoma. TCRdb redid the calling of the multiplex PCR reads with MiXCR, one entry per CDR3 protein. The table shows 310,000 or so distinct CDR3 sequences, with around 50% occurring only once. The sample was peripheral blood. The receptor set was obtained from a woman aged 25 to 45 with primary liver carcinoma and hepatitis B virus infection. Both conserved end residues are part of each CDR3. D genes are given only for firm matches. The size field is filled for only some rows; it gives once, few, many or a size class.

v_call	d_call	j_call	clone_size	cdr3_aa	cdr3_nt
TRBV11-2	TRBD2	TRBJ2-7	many	CASSSGLAGVRYEQYF	TGTGCCAGCAGTTCGGGACTAGCGGGAGTAAGGTACGAGCAGTACTTC
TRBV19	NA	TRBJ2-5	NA	CASSPQGYGTQYF	TGTGCCAGTAGTCCACAGGGATACGGGACCCAGTACTTC
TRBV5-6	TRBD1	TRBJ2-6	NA	CASSWDRVLSGANILTF	TGTGCCAGCAGCTGGGACAGGGTACTGTCTGGGGCCAACATCCTGACTTTC
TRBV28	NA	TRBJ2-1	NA	CASSLGGTWENEQFF	TGTGCCAGCAGTTTAGGGGGGACCTGGGAGAATGAGCAGTTCTTC
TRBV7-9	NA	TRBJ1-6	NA	CASSLHNSPLHF	TGTGCCAGCAGCTTACATAATTCACCCCTCCACTTT
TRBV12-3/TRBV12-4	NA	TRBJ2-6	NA	CASSSGLSNFGANVLTF	TGTGCCAGCAGTTCTGGGCTGTCAAACTTTGGGGCCAACGTCCTGACTTTC
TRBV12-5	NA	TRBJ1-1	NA	CASGPGRDRFDAFF	TGTGCTAGTGGTCCGGGCCGTGACAGATTTGATGCTTTCTTT
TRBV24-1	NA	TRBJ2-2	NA	CATSEADRWSTGELFF	TGTGCCACCAGTGAGGCTGACAGGTGGAGTACCGGGGAGCTGTTTTTT
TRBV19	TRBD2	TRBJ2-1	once	CASSITGLAVYNEQFF	TGTGCCAGTAGTATAACGGGGCTAGCGGTCTACAATGAGCAGTTCTTC
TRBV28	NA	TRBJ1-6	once	CASSLLARTPLHF	TGTGCCAGCAGTTTATTGGCCCGGACACCCCTCCACTTT